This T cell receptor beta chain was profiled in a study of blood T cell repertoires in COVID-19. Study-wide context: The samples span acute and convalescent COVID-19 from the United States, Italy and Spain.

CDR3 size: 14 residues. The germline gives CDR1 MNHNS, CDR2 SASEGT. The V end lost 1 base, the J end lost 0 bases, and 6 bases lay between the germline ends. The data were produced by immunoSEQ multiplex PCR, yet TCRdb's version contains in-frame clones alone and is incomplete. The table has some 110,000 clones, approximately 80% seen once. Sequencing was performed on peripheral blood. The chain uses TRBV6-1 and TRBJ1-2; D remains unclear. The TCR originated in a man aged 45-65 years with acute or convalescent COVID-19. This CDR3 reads CASSEGRANYGYTF. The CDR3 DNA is TGTGCCAGCAGTGAAGGGAGAGCTAACTATGGCTACACCTTC.